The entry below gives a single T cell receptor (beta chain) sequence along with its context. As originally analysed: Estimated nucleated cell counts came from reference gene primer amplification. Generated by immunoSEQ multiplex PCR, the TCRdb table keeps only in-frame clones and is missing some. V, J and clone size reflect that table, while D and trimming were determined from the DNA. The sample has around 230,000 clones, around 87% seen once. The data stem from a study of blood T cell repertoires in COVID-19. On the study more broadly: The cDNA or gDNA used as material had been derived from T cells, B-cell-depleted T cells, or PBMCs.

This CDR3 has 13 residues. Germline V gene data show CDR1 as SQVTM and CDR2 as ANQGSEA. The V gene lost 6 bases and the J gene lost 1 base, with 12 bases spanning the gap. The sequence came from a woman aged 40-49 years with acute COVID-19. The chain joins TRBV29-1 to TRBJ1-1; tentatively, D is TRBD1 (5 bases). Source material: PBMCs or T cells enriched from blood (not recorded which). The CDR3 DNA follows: TGCAGCGTCAACATGGACACGAACACTGAAGCTTTCTTT. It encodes CSVNMDTNTEAFF.